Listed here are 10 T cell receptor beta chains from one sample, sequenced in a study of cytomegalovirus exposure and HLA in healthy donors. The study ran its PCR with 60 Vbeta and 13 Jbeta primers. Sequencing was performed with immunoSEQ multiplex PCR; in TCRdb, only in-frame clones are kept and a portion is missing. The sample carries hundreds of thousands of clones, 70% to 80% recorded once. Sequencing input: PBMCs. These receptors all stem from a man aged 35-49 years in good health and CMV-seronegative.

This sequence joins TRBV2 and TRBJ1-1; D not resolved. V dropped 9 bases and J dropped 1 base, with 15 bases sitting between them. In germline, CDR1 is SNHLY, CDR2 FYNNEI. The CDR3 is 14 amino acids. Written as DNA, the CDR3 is TGTGCCAGTACCTATACCGAGAGGAACACTGAAGCTTTCTTT. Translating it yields CASTYTERNTEAFF.

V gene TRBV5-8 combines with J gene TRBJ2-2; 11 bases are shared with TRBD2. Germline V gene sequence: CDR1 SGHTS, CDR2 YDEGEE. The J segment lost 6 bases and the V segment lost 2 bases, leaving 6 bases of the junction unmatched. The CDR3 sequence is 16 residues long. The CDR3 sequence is CASSLLAGDIAGELFF. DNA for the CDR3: TGTGCCAGCAGCTTACTAGCGGGAGATATAGCCGGGGAGCTGTTTTTT. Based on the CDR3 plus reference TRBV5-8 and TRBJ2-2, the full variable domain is EAGVTQSPTHLIKTRGQQATLRCSPISGHTSVYWYQQALGLGLQFLLWYDEGEERNRGNFPPRFSGRQFPNYSSELNVNALELEDSALYLCASSLLAGDIAGELFFGEGSRLTVL.

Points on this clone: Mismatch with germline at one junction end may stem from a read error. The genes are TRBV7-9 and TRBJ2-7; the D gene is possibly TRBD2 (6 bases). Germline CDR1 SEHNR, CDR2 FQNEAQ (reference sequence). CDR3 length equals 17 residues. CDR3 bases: TGTTCCAGCAGCTTAGTAAATGCTGGTTGGACGGAGGGGGAGCAGTACTTC. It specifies CSSSLVNAGWTEGEQYF. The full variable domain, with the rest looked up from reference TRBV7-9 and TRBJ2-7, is DTGVSQNPRHKITKRGQNVTFRCDPISEHNRLYWYRQTLGQGPEFLTYFQNEAQLEKSRLLSDRFSAERPKGSFSTLEIQRTEQGDSAMYLCSSSLVNAGWTEGEQYFGPGTRLTVT.

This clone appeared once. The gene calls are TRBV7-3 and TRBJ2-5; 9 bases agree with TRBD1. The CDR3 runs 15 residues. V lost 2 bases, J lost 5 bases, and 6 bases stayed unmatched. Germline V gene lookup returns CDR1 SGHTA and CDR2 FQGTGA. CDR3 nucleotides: TGTGCCAGCAGCTTAGGACAGGGGACGGGGGAGACCCAGTACTTC. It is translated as CASSLGQGTGETQYF. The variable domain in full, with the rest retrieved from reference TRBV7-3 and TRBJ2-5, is GAGVSQTPSNKVTEKGKYVELRCDPISGHTALYWYRQSLGQGPEFLIYFQGTGAADDSGLPNDRFFAVRPEGSVSTLKIQRTERGDSAVYLCASSLGQGTGETQYFGPGTRLLVL.

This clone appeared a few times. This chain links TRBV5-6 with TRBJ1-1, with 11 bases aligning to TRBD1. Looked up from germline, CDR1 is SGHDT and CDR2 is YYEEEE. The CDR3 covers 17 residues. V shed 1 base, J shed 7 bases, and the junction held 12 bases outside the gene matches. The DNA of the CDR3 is TGTGCCAGCAGCTTGACCCGGGACAGGGGGAGAGGTAGTGAAGCTTTCTTT. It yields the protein CASSLTRDRGRGSEAFF.

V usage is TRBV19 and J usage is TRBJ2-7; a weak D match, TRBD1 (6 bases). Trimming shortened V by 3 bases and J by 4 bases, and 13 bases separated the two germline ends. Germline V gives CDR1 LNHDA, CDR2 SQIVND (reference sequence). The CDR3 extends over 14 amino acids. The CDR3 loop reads CASSIGGTKYEQYF. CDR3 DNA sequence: TGTGCCAGTAGTATCGGTGGGACAAAATACGAGCAGTACTTC.

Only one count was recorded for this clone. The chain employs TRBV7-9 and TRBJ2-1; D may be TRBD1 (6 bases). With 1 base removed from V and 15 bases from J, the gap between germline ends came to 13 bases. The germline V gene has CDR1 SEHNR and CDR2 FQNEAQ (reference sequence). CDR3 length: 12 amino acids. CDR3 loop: CASSLGFRGLFF. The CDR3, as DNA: TGTGCCAGCAGCTTAGGTTTCAGGGGATTGTTCTTC.

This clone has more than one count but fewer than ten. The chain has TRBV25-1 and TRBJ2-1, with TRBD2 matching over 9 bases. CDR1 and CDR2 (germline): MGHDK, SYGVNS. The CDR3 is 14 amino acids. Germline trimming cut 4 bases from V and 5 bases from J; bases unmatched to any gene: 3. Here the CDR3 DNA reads TGTGCCAGCAGTGCTGCGGGAGGGAACAATGAGCAGTTCTTC. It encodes CASSAAGGNNEQFF.

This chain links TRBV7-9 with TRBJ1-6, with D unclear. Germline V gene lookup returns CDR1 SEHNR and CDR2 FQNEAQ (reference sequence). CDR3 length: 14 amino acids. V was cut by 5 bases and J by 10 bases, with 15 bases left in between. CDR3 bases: TGTGCCAGCAGCCCGCCGGACTGGAGCTCACCCCTCCACTTT. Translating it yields CASSPPDWSSPLHF.

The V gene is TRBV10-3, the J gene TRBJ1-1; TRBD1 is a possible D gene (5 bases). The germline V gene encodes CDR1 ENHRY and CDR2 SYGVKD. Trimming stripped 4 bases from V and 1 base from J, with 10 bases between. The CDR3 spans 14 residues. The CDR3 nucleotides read TGTGCCATCAGTGCCGGGACTAAGAACACTGAAGCTTTCTTT. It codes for CAISAGTKNTEAFF.